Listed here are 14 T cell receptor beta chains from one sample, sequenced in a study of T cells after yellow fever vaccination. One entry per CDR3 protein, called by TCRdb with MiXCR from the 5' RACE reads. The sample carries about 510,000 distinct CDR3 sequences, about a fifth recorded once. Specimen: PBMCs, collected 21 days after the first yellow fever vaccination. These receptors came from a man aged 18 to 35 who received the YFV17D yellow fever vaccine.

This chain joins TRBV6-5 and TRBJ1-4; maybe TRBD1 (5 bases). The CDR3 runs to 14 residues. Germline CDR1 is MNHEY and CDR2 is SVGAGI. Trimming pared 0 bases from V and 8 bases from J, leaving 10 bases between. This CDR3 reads CASSYSGAGEKLFF. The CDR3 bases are TGTGCCAGCAGTTACTCTGGGGCAGGGGAAAAACTGTTTTTT.

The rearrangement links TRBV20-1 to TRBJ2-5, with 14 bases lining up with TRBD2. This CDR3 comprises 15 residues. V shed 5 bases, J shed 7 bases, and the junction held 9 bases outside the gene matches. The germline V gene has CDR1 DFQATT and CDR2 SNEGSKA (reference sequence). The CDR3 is CSASGTSGGDGTQYF. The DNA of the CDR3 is TGCAGTGCTTCCGGGACTAGCGGGGGAGACGGGACCCAGTACTTC.

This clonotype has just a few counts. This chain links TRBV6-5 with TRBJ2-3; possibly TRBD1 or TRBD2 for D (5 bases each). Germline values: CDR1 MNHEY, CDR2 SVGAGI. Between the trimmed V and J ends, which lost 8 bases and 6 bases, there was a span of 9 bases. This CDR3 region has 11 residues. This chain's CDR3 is CASLEGDTQYF. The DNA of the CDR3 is TGTGCCAGCCTCGAGGGGGATACGCAGTATTTT.

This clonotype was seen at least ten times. The CDR3 spells CASSLTFTSGTNEQFF. The CDR3, as DNA: TGTGCCAGCAGCTTAACGTTTACTAGCGGGACGAATGAGCAGTTCTTC. V and J are TRBV7-3 and TRBJ2-1, with 10 positions matching TRBD2. Trimming removed 0 bases from V and 7 bases from J; junction bases left unmatched: 6. Germline CDR1 is SGHTA and CDR2 is FQGTGA. The CDR3 covers 16 residues.

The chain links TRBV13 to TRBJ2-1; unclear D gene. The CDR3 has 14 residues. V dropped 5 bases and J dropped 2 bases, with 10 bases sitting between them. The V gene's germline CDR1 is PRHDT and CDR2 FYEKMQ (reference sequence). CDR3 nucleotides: TGTGCCAGCAGCCCGGGCAGGACCTACAATGAGCAGTTCTTC. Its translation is CASSPGRTYNEQFF.

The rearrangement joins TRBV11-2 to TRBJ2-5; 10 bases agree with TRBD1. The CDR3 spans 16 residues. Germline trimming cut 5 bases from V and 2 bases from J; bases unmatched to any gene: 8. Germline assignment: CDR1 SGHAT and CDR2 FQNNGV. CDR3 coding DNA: TGTGCCAGCAGCAGACCCGGGACAGGGGAACAAGAGACCCAGTACTTC. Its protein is CASSRPGTGEQETQYF.

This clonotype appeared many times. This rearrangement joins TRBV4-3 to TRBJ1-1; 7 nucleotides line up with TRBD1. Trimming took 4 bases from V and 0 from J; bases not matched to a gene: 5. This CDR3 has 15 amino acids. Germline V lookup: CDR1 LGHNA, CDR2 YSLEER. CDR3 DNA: TGCGCCAGCAGCCTAGGACAGGTCATGAACACTGAAGCTTTCTTT. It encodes CASSLGQVMNTEAFF.

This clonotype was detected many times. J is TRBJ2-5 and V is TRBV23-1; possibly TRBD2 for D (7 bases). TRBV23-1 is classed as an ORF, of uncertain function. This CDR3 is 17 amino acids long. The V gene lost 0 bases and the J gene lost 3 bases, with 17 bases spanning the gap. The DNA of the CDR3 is TGCGCCAGCAGTCAATCGCCCGCGGGGGCCGGGAAAGAGACCCAGTACTTC. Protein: CASSQSPAGAGKETQYF.

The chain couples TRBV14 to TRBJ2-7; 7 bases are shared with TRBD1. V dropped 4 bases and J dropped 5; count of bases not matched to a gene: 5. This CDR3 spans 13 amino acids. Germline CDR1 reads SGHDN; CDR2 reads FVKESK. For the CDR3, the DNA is TGTGCCAGCAGCCCGACAGGGTTCCACGAGCAGTACTTC. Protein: CASSPTGFHEQYF.

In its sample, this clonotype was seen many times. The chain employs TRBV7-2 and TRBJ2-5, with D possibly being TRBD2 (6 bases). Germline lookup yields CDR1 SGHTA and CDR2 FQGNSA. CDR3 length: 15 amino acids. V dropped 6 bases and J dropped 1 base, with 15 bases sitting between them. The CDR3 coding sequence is TGTGCCAGCAGTCGCAGGATGGGGGGCCAAGAGACCCAGTACTTC. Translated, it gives CASSRRMGGQETQYF.

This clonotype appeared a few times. DNA of the CDR3: TGTGCCAGCAGCTTAGCCGGGAATACCTACAATGAGCAGTTCTTC. It encodes CASSLAGNTYNEQFF. The chain carries TRBV5-6 and TRBJ2-1; D possibly corresponds to TRBD2 (5 bases). Germline V CDR1 and CDR2: SGHDT, YYEEEE. The CDR3 has 15 residues. Trimming took off 2 bases at V and 2 bases at J, with 11 bases between the two ends.

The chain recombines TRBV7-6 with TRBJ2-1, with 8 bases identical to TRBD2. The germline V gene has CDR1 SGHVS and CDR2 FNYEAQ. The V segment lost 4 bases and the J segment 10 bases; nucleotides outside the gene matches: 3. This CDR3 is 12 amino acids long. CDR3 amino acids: CASSSSGGEQFF. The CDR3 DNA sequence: TGTGCCAGCAGCTCAAGCGGGGGAGAGCAGTTCTTC.

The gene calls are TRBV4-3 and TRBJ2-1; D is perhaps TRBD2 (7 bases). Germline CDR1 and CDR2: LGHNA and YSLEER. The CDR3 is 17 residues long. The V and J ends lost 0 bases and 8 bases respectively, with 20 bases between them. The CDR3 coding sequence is TGCGCCAGCAGCCAAGATCCGCGGGGGCCCTTTGGTGATGAGCAGTTCTTC. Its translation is CASSQDPRGPFGDEQFF.

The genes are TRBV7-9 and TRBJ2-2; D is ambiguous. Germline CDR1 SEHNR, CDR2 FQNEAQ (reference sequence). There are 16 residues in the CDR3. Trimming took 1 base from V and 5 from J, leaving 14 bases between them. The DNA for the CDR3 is TGTGCCAGCAGCTTAGTGGCAGCATCTGCGACCGGGGAGCTGTTTTTT. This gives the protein CASSLVAASATGELFF. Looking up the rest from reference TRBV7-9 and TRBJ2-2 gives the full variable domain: DTGVSQNPRHKITKRGQNVTFRCDPISEHNRLYWYRQTLGQGPEFLTYFQNEAQLEKSRLLSDRFSAERPKGSFSTLEIQRTEQGDSAMYLCASSLVAASATGELFFGEGSRLTVL.